This TCR beta chain was sequenced for a study of T cell changes during pregnancy in multiple sclerosis. TCRdb's copy holds only in-frame clones and misses some; the assay was immunoSEQ multiplex PCR. Found here are about 110,000 clones, about 94% of them singletons; the top ten hold 1.5% to 1.9%. The CDR3 totals 15 residues. V lost 4 bases, J lost 4 bases, and 10 bases stayed unmatched. The V gene's germline CDR1 is SGHRS and CDR2 YFSETQ. The sequence derives from a female donor with multiple sclerosis, enrolled in a pregnancy study. The chain recombines TRBV5-1 with TRBJ1-2; 7 nucleotides align to TRBD1. Sequenced here: peripheral blood, sampled in the third trimester of pregnancy. CDR3 loop: CASSPSPGTVYGYTF. CDR3 bases: TGCGCCAGCAGCCCCTCCCCCGGGACAGTCTATGGCTACACCTTC.